The 29 T cell receptor beta chains listed next were all sequenced from one sample in a study of cytomegalovirus exposure and HLA in healthy donors. Profiling relied on immunoSEQ multiplex PCR, and the TCRdb table lists in-frame clones only, not all of them. Among 150,000 to 200,000 clones listed, just under 90% were seen once. Sequencing input: PBMCs. The receptors were sampled from a woman aged 25 to 39 in good health and CMV-seronegative.

This sequence joins TRBV14 and TRBJ1-2; 10 nucleotides line up with TRBD1. Trimming cost V 1 base and J 8 bases; bases outside gene matches: 7. Germline CDR1 and CDR2: SGHDN and FVKESK. The length of the CDR3 is 15 residues. The CDR3 DNA sequence: TGTGCCAGCAGCCAAGTAAGGGGACAGGGGATAGGCTACACCTTC. It encodes CASSQVRGQGIGYTF. Full variable domain (missing parts from reference TRBV14 and TRBJ1-2): EAGVTQFPSHSVIEKGQTVTLRCDPISGHDNLYWYRRVMGKEIKFLLHFVKESKQDESGMPNNRFLAERTGGTYSTLKVQPAELEDSGVYFCASSQVRGQGIGYTFGSGTRLTVV.

The chain carries TRBV2 and TRBJ2-1, with 7 positions matching TRBD2. The ends lost 1 base at V and 1 base at J; junction bases unmatched: 10. CDR1 SNHLY and CDR2 FYNNEI come from the germline V gene. The CDR3 sequence is 18 residues long. CDR3 loop: CASSEGWALAESYNEQFF. CDR3 DNA: TGTGCCAGCAGTGAAGGGTGGGCTCTAGCGGAATCCTACAATGAGCAGTTCTTC.

This clone was seen a few times. The V gene is TRBV6-4, the J gene TRBJ2-7; D uncertain. The CDR3 loop spans 14 amino acids. Trimming pared 3 bases from V and 5 bases from J, leaving 14 bases between. CDR1 and CDR2 from the germline V gene are MRHNA and SNTAGT. CDR3 nucleotide sequence: TGTGCCAGCAGTGAAACAGCCGAGAAACACGAGCAGTACTTC. This translates into CASSETAEKHEQYF.

This clone is a singleton in its sample. The rearrangement links TRBV5-1 to TRBJ1-1; 7 positions agree with TRBD1. V lost 0 bases, J lost 0 bases, and 14 bases stayed unmatched. CDR1 and CDR2 from the germline V gene are SGHRS and YFSETQ. The CDR3 extends over 19 amino acids. CDR3 region: CASSLESSTGLLLNTEAFF. CDR3 bases: TGCGCCAGCAGCTTGGAGTCCTCGACAGGGTTACTCTTGAACACTGAAGCTTTCTTT.

The chain combines TRBV27 with TRBJ2-3; D is possibly TRBD2 (5 bases). There are 14 residues in the CDR3. Trimming pared 4 bases from V and 3 bases from J, leaving 11 bases between. Per germline, CDR1 MNHEY and CDR2 SMNVEV (reference sequence). The CDR3 reads CASSSSGITDTQYF. CDR3 DNA: TGTGCCAGCAGTTCCTCCGGGATAACAGATACGCAGTATTTT.

The chain combines TRBV5-4 with TRBJ1-1, with D perhaps TRBD1 (6 bases). The CDR3 is made up of 15 amino acids. Trimming took 5 bases from V and 1 from J, leaving 15 bases between them. In germline, CDR1 is SGHNT, CDR2 YYREEE (reference sequence). The CDR3 sequence: CASRGRGQANTEAFF. CDR3 DNA sequence: TGTGCCAGCAGGGGCAGGGGACAAGCGAACACTGAAGCTTTCTTT.

In this sample, this clone turned up once. Here the CDR3 DNA reads TGTGCCAGCAGCTTAGGCGTCGACACCGGGGAGCTGTTTTTT. Translation: CASSLGVDTGELFF. The rearrangement joins TRBV7-6 to TRBJ2-2; D is ambiguous. The V gene's germline CDR1 is SGHVS and CDR2 FNYEAQ. The V end was cut by 1 base, the J end by 3 bases, with 6 bases between. The CDR3 is made up of 14 amino acids.

The chain carries TRBV19 and TRBJ1-2; no reliable D call. CDR1 and CDR2 (germline): LNHDA, SQIVND (reference sequence). The V and J ends lost 0 bases and 3 bases respectively, with 11 bases between them. The CDR3 loop spans 15 amino acids. CDR3 protein: CASSIDFEGYYGYTF. CDR3 coding DNA: TGTGCCAGTAGTATAGATTTTGAGGGATACTATGGCTACACCTTC. The variable domain in full, with the rest retrieved from reference TRBV19 and TRBJ1-2, is DGGITQSPKYLFRKEGQNVTLSCEQNLNHDAMYWYRQDPGQGLRLIYYSQIVNDFQKGDIAEGYSVSREKKESFPLTVTSAQKNPTAFYLCASSIDFEGYYGYTFGSGTRLTVV.

The V and J genes are TRBV7-6 and TRBJ2-7, with 8 positions matching TRBD1. The germline V gene has CDR1 SGHVS and CDR2 FNYEAQ. The CDR3 is 18 residues long. The junction had 15 bases not matched to a gene; V was cut back by 2 bases and J by 3 bases. CDR3 sequence (DNA): TGTGCCAGCAGCTTAAGTACGCCAGGTCAGGGGGCGAACTACGAGCAGTACTTC. Translation: CASSLSTPGQGANYEQYF.

The chain links TRBV18 to TRBJ2-2; 10 nucleotides agree with TRBD1. Trimming took 8 bases from V and 4 from J; bases not matched to a gene: 4. The germline V gene encodes CDR1 KGHSH and CDR2 LQKENI. The CDR3 spans 14 residues. The CDR3 region is CASKGQGPTGELFF. CDR3 sequence (DNA): TGTGCCAGCAAGGGACAGGGGCCCACCGGGGAGCTGTTTTTT.

The CDR3 protein is CASSQDRDVDKQFF. The CDR3 region has the DNA TGTGCCAGCAGCCAAGACAGGGACGTCGATAAGCAGTTCTTC. V and J are TRBV5-8 and TRBJ2-1, with TRBD1 matching 7 bases. The CDR3 length is 14 residues. The germline V gene has CDR1 SGHTS and CDR2 YDEGEE. The J segment lost 11 bases and the V segment lost 4 bases, leaving 12 bases of the junction unmatched.

The chain is built from TRBV4-1 and TRBJ1-2; no definite D call. Between the trimmed V and J ends, which lost 0 bases and 4 bases, there was a span of 12 bases. This CDR3 comprises 15 residues. Germline lookup yields CDR1 MGHRA and CDR2 YSYEKL. DNA of the CDR3: TGCGCCAGCAGCCAAGAACAGTTAGGCCGCTATGGCTACACCTTC. Amino acids: CASSQEQLGRYGYTF.

The V call is TRBV10-3, the J call TRBJ2-7; 8 bases are a match to TRBD2. Germline lookup yields CDR1 ENHRY and CDR2 SYGVKD. V was clipped by 6 bases and J by 0 bases; unmatched bases: 10. The length of the CDR3 is 16 residues. CDR3 protein: CAISGGGPESSYEQYF. Written as DNA, the CDR3 is TGTGCCATCAGCGGGGGGGGCCCAGAGAGCTCCTACGAGCAGTACTTC.

V usage is TRBV5-4 and J usage is TRBJ1-1; tentative D call: TRBD1 (6 bases). The V and J ends lost 4 bases and 3 bases respectively, with 13 bases between them. Germline V gene data show CDR1 as SGHNT and CDR2 as YYREEE (reference sequence). The CDR3 has 14 amino acids. CDR3 loop: CASSNGGGDTEAFF. As DNA, the CDR3 is TGTGCCAGCAGCAATGGTGGGGGCGACACTGAAGCTTTCTTT.

The chain joins TRBV18 to TRBJ2-2; no reliable D call. Germline CDR1 KGHSH, CDR2 LQKENI. Trimming pared 2 bases from V and 5 bases from J, leaving 9 bases between. The CDR3 covers 14 residues. The CDR3 loop is CASSPNSRTGELFF. DNA for the CDR3: TGTGCCAGCTCACCAAATTCCCGGACCGGGGAGCTGTTTTTT.

The rearrangement joins TRBV4-1 to TRBJ2-2; 8 bases agree with TRBD2. This CDR3 comprises 16 residues. The V and J ends lost 2 bases and 1 base, in that order; junction bases with no gene match: 3. CDR1 and CDR2 from the germline V gene are MGHRA and YSYEKL. CDR3 residues: CASSQQGLGNTGELFF. For the CDR3, the DNA is TGCGCCAGCAGCCAACAGGGACTAGGGAACACCGGGGAGCTGTTTTTT.

This chain connects TRBV4-1 to TRBJ2-7; D may be TRBD2 (6 bases). The length of the CDR3 is 13 residues. Trimming pared 4 bases from V and 4 bases from J, leaving 11 bases between. Germline values: CDR1 MGHRA, CDR2 YSYEKL. CDR3 DNA: TGCGCCAGCAGCCCGATCGGGGGTTACGAGCAGTACTTC. Amino acids: CASSPIGGYEQYF.

This chain joins TRBV27 and TRBJ2-3; tentatively, D is TRBD2 (7 bases). CDR1 is MNHEY and CDR2 is SMNVEV in the germline V gene (reference sequence). Trimming left V 8 bases short and J 2 bases short, with 17 bases between. There are 15 residues in the CDR3. CDR3 protein: CASRTRGANTDTQYF. DNA of the CDR3: TGTGCCAGCCGCACCCGGGGGGCGAACACAGATACGCAGTATTTT.

The chain recombines TRBV2 with TRBJ1-2; 8 positions match TRBD1. The CDR3 totals 14 residues. CDR1 and CDR2 (germline): SNHLY, FYNNEI. Trimming cost V 8 bases and J 7 bases; bases outside gene matches: 12. CDR3 DNA sequence: TGTGCCAGCCTCACCGGGACAGGAGCTGGTGGCTACACCTTC. Its protein product is CASLTGTGAGGYTF.

The table lists this clone with a count of one. The rearrangement joins TRBV6-4 to TRBJ2-1; TRBD1 might be the D (6 bases). This CDR3 has 13 amino acids. V was trimmed by 6 bases and J by 5 bases, leaving 11 bases between them. The germline V gene has CDR1 MRHNA and CDR2 SNTAGT. CDR3 in DNA: TGTGCCAGCAGGCCGGACAGCCACAATGAGCAGTTCTTC. Translated, it gives CASRPDSHNEQFF.

This clone has more than one count but fewer than ten. The DNA of the CDR3 is TGTGCCAGCAGCCGTCGAGGGCGGACGGCCGATGAGCAGTTCTTC. Its protein is CASSRRGRTADEQFF. The V call is TRBV14, the J call TRBJ2-1, with TRBD2 as a possible D gene (5 bases). Trimming shortened V by 4 bases and J by 8 bases, and 18 bases separated the two germline ends. CDR1 is SGHDN and CDR2 is FVKESK in the germline V gene. The CDR3 length is 15 residues.

The rearrangement uses TRBV5-8 and TRBJ2-7, with TRBD2 as a possible D gene (6 bases). Germline CDR1 reads SGHTS; CDR2 reads YDEGEE. V was trimmed by 4 bases and J by 10 bases, leaving 18 bases between them. This CDR3 comprises 13 residues. The CDR3 region has the DNA TGTGCCAGCAGCCCGGAACACGGGGGTATTCAGTACTTC. It is translated as CASSPEHGGIQYF.

The chain uses TRBV15 and TRBJ2-7, with 8 bases identical to TRBD1. The CDR3 is 17 amino acids. After removal of 3 bases from V and 2 bases from J, the junction contained 12 bases not matched to a gene. Germline V gene sequence: CDR1 LNHNV, CDR2 YYDKDF (reference sequence). The DNA for the CDR3 is TGTGCCACCAGCAGTCCTTCCGCGGGGACAGGAGCCTACGAGCAGTACTTC. The encoded protein is CATSSPSAGTGAYEQYF.

The chain is built from TRBV5-1 and TRBJ2-3; weak D call: TRBD2 (5 bases). Germline V gene lookup returns CDR1 SGHRS and CDR2 YFSETQ. The CDR3 sequence is 14 residues long. V was cut by 4 bases and J by 4 bases, with 13 bases left in between. The CDR3: CASSAGTSADTQYF. CDR3 sequence (DNA): TGCGCCAGCAGCGCGGGCACATCTGCAGATACGCAGTATTTT.

Of note for this clone: One end of the junction fails to match germline, which may point to a read error. V gene TRBV6-6 combines with J gene TRBJ1-6, with 7 nucleotides matching TRBD1. Germline V gene lookup returns CDR1 MNHNY and CDR2 SVGAGI (reference sequence). There are 15 residues in the CDR3. The CDR3, as DNA: TGTGCCAGCAGTATCGACAGGGCCTACAATTCACCCCTCCACTTT. Its protein is CASSIDRAYNSPLHF.

This sequence joins TRBV5-1 and TRBJ2-3; 13 bases fit TRBD2. V lost 5 bases and J lost 2; bases outside the gene matches: 5. CDR1 and CDR2 from the germline V gene are SGHRS and YFSETQ. CDR3 length: 16 residues. The CDR3 coding sequence is TGCGCCAGCAGAAAAGGACTAGCGGGGGACACAGATACGCAGTATTTT. Translated, it gives CASRKGLAGDTDTQYF.

A word on this clone: Compared with germline, one end of the junction differs, possibly owing to a read error. The chain recombines TRBV6-1 with TRBJ2-5; 10 bases line up with TRBD2. CDR3 length: 14 residues. CDR1 is MNHNS and CDR2 is SASEGT in the germline V gene. The DNA for the CDR3 is TGTGCCAGCAGTGAATTGGCTAGCGGGGGCCATCCGGACTTC. Translated: CASSELASGGHPDF.

This clone was found a few times. Compared with germline, one end of the junction differs, possibly owing to a read error. This chain links TRBV7-6 with TRBJ1-1; TRBD1 might be the D (6 bases). This CDR3 contains 13 residues. Germline V CDR1 and CDR2: SGHVS, FNYEAQ. CDR3 amino acids: CASSSRQAPEAFF. The CDR3 DNA reads as TGTGCCAGCAGCTCCCGACAGGCCCCTGAGGCTTTCTTT.

The rearrangement uses TRBV4-2 and TRBJ2-7, with 9 bases that match TRBD1. V shed 0 bases and J 2 bases; nucleotides not matched to a gene: 5. The V gene's germline CDR1 is LGHNA and CDR2 YNFKEQ. The CDR3 runs to 16 residues. The CDR3 protein is CASSQDLGTGTYEQYF. The CDR3, as DNA: TGTGCCAGCAGCCAAGATCTGGGGACAGGGACCTACGAGCAGTACTTC.